What follows are 5 T cell receptor beta chains derived from one specimen sequenced in a study of cytotoxic CD8 clonotypes in ibrutinib-treated CLL. TCRdb's table, derived via immunoSEQ multiplex PCR, lists solely in-frame clones and lacks some. The table records roughly 160,000 clones, about 80% of them present only once. Here the sequenced sample was PBMCs, taken after 24 months of ibrutinib treatment. The receptors stem from a human donor with chronic lymphocytic leukemia.

The chain carries TRBV18 and TRBJ1-2, with no clear D. The germline V gene encodes CDR1 KGHSH and CDR2 LQKENI. The CDR3 consists of 16 residues. V lost 2 bases to trimming and J lost 0 bases, with 13 bases between them. CDR3 protein: CASSPSVADSNYGYTF. CDR3 coding DNA: TGTGCCAGCTCACCATCGGTTGCAGACTCTAACTATGGCTACACCTTC.

V and J are TRBV7-2 and TRBJ2-5; the match to TRBD2 covers 12 bases. J was trimmed by 5 bases and V by 4 bases; bases with no gene match: 5. Germline-derived CDR1 and CDR2 are SGHTA and FQGNSA. CDR3 length: 15 residues. The CDR3 spells CASSSGLAGRETQYF. In DNA, the CDR3 is TGTGCCAGCAGCTCGGGACTAGCGGGCCGGGAGACCCAGTACTTC.

The chain joins TRBV6-5 to TRBJ1-5; D is possibly TRBD1 (5 bases). Trimming took off 6 bases at V and 3 bases at J, with 9 bases between the two ends. CDR1 is MNHEY and CDR2 is SVGAGI in the germline V gene. CDR3 length: 13 amino acids. Here the CDR3 DNA reads TGTGCCAGCAGGGGGCAGAACAATCAGCCCCAGCATTTT. This encodes CASRGQNNQPQHF.

The chain carries TRBV20-1 and TRBJ1-1; D is undetermined. Germline V gene data show CDR1 as DFQATT and CDR2 as SNEGSKA (reference sequence). This CDR3 has 9 residues. V lost 6 bases and J 5 bases, leaving 4 bases between the germline ends. Here the CDR3 reads CSADTEAFF. The DNA of the CDR3 is TGCAGTGCGGATACTGAAGCTTTCTTT.

V is TRBV7-8 and J is TRBJ1-1; D call uncertain. The CDR3 totals 14 residues. Trimming stripped 4 bases from V and 2 bases from J, with 11 bases between. From germline, CDR1 is SGHVS and CDR2 FQNEAQ. CDR3 coding DNA: TGTGCCAGCAGCTCAGGAGTGGTCAACACTGAAGCTTTCTTT. Protein product: CASSSGVVNTEAFF.